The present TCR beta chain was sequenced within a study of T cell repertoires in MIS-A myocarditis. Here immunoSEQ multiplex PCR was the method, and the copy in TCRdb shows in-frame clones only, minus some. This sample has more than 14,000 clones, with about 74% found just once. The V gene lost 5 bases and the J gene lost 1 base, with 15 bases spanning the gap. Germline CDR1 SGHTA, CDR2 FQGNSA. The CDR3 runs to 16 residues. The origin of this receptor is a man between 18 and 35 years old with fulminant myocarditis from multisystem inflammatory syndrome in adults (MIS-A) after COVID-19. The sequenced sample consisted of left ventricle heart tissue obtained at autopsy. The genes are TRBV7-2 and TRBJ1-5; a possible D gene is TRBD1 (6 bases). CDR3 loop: CASSTHRGASNQPQHF. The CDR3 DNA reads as TGTGCCAGCAGCACTCACCGGGGGGCAAGCAATCAGCCCCAGCATTTT.